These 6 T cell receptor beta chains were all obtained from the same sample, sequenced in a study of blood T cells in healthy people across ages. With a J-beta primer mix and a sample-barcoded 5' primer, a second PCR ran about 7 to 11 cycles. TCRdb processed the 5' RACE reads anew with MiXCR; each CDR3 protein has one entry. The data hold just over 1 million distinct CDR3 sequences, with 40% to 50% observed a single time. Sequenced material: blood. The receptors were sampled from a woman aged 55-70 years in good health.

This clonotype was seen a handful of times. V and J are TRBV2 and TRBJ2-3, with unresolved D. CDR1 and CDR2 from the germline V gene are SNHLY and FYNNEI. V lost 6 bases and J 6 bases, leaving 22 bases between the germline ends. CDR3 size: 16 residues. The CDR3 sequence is CASRPRWTDDMDTQYF. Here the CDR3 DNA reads TGTGCCAGCAGGCCCAGGTGGACGGATGACATGGATACGCAGTATTTT.

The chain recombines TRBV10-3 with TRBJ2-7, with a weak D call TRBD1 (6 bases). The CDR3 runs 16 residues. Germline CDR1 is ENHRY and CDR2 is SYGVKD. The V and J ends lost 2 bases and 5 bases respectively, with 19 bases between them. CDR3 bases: TGTGCCATCAGTGAGACACAACAGGGCACCATGCACGAGCAGTACTTC. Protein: CAISETQQGTMHEQYF.

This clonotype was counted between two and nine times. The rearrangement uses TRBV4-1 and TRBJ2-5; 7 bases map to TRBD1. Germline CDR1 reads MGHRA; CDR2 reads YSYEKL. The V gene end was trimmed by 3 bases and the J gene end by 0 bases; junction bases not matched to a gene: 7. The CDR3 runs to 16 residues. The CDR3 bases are TGCGCCAGCAGCCATGGCCCAGGGGGTAACCAAGAGACCCAGTACTTC. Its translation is CASSHGPGGNQETQYF.

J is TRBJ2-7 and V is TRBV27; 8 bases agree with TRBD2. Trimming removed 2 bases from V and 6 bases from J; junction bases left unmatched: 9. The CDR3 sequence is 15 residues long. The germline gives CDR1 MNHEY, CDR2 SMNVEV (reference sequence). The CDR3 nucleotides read TGTGCCAGCAGTTTACACGGGAGGGCGTTCCTCGAGCAGTACTTC. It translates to CASSLHGRAFLEQYF.

CDR3 in amino acids: CSALVPLYEQYF. CDR3 nucleotides: TGCAGTGCTCTTGTACCCCTATACGAGCAGTACTTC. The chain uses TRBV20-1 and TRBJ2-5; D remains unclear. The J call may be incorrect, as the DNA end agrees better with TRBJ2-7. The germline V gene has CDR1 DFQATT and CDR2 SNEGSKA (reference sequence). This CDR3 is built from 12 residues.

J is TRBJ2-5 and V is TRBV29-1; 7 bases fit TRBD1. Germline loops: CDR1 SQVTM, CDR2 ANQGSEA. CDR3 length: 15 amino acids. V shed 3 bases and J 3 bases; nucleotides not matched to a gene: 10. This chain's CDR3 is CSVEAGRGTEETQYF. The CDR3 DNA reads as TGCAGCGTTGAGGCCGGCAGGGGGACCGAAGAGACCCAGTACTTC. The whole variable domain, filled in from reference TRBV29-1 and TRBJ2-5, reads SAVISQKPSRDICQRGTSLTIQCQVDSQVTMMFWYRQQPGQSLTLIATANQGSEATYESGFVIDKFPISRPNLTFSTLTVSNMSPEDSSIYLCSVEAGRGTEETQYFGPGTRLLVL.